This T cell receptor beta chain was recovered during a study of shared clonotypes between healthy human individuals. The trim removed 6 bases at V and 11 bases at J, leaving 9 bases unmatched. The CDR3 contains 14 residues. Per the germline V gene, CDR1 is MDHEN and CDR2 is SYDVKM. TCRdb keeps only in-frame clones here, not all; method: immunoSEQ multiplex PCR. Of 2 million to 2.5 million clones in the sample, about 90% were seen once. In this sample, this clone turned up a few times. This rearrangement joins TRBV28 to TRBJ1-4, with 10 positions matching TRBD1. The sequence derives from a man younger than 35 in good health. Some clones in this sample may be carry-over from other donors' samples. Sequenced: naive CD4+ T cells from PBMCs. Regarding subset: CD45RA+ positively selected. The chain's CDR3 is CASRGDRGLWKLFF. CDR3 DNA sequence: TGTGCCAGCAGAGGGGACAGGGGCTTGTGGAAACTGTTTTTT.